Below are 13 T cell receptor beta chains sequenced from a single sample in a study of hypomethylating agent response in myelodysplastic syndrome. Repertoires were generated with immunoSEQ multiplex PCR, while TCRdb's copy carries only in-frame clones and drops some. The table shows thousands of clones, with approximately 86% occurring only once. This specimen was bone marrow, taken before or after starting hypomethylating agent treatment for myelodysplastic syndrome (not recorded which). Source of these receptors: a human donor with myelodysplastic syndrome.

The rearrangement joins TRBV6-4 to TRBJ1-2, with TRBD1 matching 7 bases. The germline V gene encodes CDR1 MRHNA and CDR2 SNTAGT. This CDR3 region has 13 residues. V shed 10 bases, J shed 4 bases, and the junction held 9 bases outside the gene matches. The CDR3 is CATVQGSGYGYTF. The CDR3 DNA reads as TGTGCCACCGTACAGGGGTCGGGCTATGGCTACACCTTC.

CDR3 amino acids: CASSSGYRTDTQYF. Written as DNA, the CDR3 is TGTGCCAGCAGCTCAGGATACCGCACAGATACGCAGTATTTT. V and J are TRBV7-2 and TRBJ2-3; D gene uncertain. The CDR3 runs 14 residues. V lost 4 bases and J 1 base, leaving 9 bases between the germline ends. Germline CDR1 and CDR2: SGHTA and FQGNSA.

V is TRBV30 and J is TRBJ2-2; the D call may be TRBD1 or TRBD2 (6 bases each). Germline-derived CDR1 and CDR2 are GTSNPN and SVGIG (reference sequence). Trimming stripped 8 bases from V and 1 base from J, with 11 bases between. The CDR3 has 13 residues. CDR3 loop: CAGGPGNTGELFF. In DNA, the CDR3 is TGTGCCGGGGGGCCAGGGAACACCGGGGAGCTGTTTTTT. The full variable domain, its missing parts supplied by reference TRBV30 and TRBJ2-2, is SQTIHQWPATLVQPVGSPLSLECTVEGTSNPNLYWYRQAAGRGLQLLFYSVGIGQISSEVPQNLSASRPQDRQFILSSKKLLLSDSGFYLCAGGPGNTGELFFGEGSRLTVL.

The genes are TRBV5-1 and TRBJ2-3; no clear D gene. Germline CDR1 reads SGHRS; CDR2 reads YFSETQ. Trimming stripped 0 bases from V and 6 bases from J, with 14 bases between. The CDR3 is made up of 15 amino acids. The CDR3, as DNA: TGCGCCAGCAGCTTGGTCGGCTTTAAAGGGGATACGCAGTATTTT. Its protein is CASSLVGFKGDTQYF.

The CDR3 bases are TGTGCCAGCAGTTACGGCCTCGGTTTGAACACTGAAGCTTTCTTT. Its protein is CASSYGLGLNTEAFF. The chain carries TRBV6-6 and TRBJ1-1; D remains unclear. V was shortened by 2 bases and J by 0 bases, with 10 bases between the two germline ends. The CDR3 runs 15 residues. Germline CDR1 reads MNHNY; CDR2 reads SVGAGI (reference sequence).

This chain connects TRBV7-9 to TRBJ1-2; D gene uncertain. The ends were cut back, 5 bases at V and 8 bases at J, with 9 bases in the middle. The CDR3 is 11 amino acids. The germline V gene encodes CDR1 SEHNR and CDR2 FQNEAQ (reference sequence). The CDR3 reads CASSLRGGYTF. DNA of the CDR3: TGTGCCAGCAGCCTGCGGGGAGGCTACACCTTC.

The CDR3 reads CASSLKGRGGYEQYF. The CDR3 DNA reads TGTGCCAGCAGCTTAAAGGGGCGTGGGGGCTACGAGCAGTACTTC. The chain combines TRBV7-2 with TRBJ2-7, with D perhaps assigned TRBD1 or TRBD2 (5 bases each). The CDR3 loop spans 15 amino acids. V dropped 2 bases and J dropped 3 bases, with 14 bases sitting between them. The germline V gene has CDR1 SGHTA and CDR2 FQGNSA.

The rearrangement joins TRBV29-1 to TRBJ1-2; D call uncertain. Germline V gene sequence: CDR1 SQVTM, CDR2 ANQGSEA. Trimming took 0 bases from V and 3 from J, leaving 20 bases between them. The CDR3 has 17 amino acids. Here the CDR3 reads CSVEDREVPNKYYGYTF. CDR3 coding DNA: TGCAGCGTTGAAGATCGAGAGGTGCCCAATAAATACTATGGCTACACCTTC.

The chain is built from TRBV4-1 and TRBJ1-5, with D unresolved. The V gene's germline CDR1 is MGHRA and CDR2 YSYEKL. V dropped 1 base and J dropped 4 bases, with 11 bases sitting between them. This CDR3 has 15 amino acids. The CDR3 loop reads CASSQVSQTNQPQHF. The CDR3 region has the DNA TGCGCCAGCAGCCAAGTTTCACAGACTAATCAGCCCCAGCATTTT.

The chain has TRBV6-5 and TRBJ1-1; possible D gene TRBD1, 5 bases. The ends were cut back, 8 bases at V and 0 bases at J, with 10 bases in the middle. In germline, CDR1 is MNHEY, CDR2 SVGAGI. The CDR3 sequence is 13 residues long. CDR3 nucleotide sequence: TGTGCCAGCGAGGGACGAGTGAACACTGAAGCTTTCTTT. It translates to CASEGRVNTEAFF.

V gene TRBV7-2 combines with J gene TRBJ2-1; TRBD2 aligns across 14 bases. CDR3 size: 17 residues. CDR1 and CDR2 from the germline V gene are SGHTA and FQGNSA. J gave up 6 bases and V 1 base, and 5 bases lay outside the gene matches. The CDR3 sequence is CASSLVGTSGGGNEQFF. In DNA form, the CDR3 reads TGTGCCAGCAGCTTAGTGGGGACTAGCGGGGGCGGCAATGAGCAGTTCTTC.

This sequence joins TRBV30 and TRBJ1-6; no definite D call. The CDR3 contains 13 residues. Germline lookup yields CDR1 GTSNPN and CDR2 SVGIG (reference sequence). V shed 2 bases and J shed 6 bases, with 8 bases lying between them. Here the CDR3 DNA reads TGTGCCTGGAGTCCGGGGTCTAATTCACCCCTCCACTTT. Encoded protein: CAWSPGSNSPLHF. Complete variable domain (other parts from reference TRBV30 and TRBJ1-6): SQTIHQWPATLVQPVGSPLSLECTVEGTSNPNLYWYRQAAGRGLQLLFYSVGIGQISSEVPQNLSASRPQDRQFILSSKKLLLSDSGFYLCAWSPGSNSPLHFGNGTRLTVT.

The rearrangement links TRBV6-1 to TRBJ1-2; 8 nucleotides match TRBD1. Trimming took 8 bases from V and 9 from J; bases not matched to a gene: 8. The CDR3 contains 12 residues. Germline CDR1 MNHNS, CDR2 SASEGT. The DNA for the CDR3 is TGTGCCAGCTTTCAGGGGGCGTCGAGCTACACCTTC. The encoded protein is CASFQGASSYTF.